The source of this TCR beta chain is a study of T cell responses to AZD1222 COVID-19 vaccine. Study findings and constraints: White British donors predominated, females outnumbered males, and clonal diversity was possibly underestimated. Repertoires in all cases were sampled only once the peak T cell response had passed. Across the whole spike, CD4 TCRs peaked at regions 160-218 and 743-854. Per reports, nearly half of all spike-specific TCRs target regions that are unmutated in variants.

Measured with immunoSEQ multiplex PCR; TCRdb has only the in-frame clones, and not every one. Here the sample spans some 80,000 clones, 70% to 90% being singletons. A remark on this clone: Its specificity is not known.

Germline V gene lookup returns CDR1 MNHEY and CDR2 SVGAGI. V was shortened by 6 bases and J by 3 bases, with 11 bases between the two germline ends. The CDR3 contains 13 residues. The sequencing here drew on peripheral blood, taken 28 days after the second dose of the MenACWY control vaccine. The chain has TRBV6-5 and TRBJ1-2; D may be TRBD1 (6 bases). The sequence came from an adult who received the MenACWY meningococcal vaccine as a control. CDR3 region: CASRQGGDYGYTF. In DNA, the CDR3 is TGTGCCAGCAGACAGGGAGGGGACTATGGCTACACCTTC.